Each of the 9 T cell receptor beta chains below was sequenced from the same sample in a study of a mutant IDH1 vaccine in newly diagnosed glioma (dated by TCRdb to 2020 to 2023). In the paper's terms, the time point label means: week 5, during vaccination. Each vaccine dose was 300 ug of a 20-mer mutant IDH1 peptide in Montanide, given subcutaneously with topical imiquimod. Receptors were amplified or captured by the immunoSEQ multiplex PCR assay. Held by TCRdb, this immuneACCESS table contains in-frame sequences only and omits some clones. Under half of the omission traces to an unresolved V gene where checked; the cause of the rest is unknown. A total of roughly 50,000 clones appear in this sample, roughly 78% of them only once. Around 2% of the sample comes from the top ten. These TCRs are of unknown antigen specificity. The sample in question was PBMCs, obtained from a glioma patient whose treatment included an IDH1 peptide vaccine. The source is a woman aged 40 to 50 with glioma.

The rearrangement links TRBV29-1 to TRBJ1-1; the D is unclear. The CDR3 spans 16 residues. V was pared by 0 bases and J by 0 bases, with 14 bases between. Per germline, CDR1 SQVTM and CDR2 ANQGSEA. CDR3 nucleotide sequence: TGCAGCGTTGAAGATTGGTCAGCGACCATGAACACTGAAGCTTTCTTT. This codes for CSVEDWSATMNTEAFF.

The chain couples TRBV6-6 to TRBJ1-4; D is unclear. Germline V lookup: CDR1 MNHNY, CDR2 SVGAGI (reference sequence). The CDR3 consists of 14 residues. The V end was cut by 2 bases, the J end by 7 bases, with 11 bases between. The CDR3 DNA reads TGTGCCAGCAGTTACGACCCTTTTAGTGAAAAACTGTTTTTT. As protein: CASSYDPFSEKLFF.

The CDR3 bases are TGCAGCGCCGTCCCCCTCATGGGCACAGATACGCAGTATTTT. This sequence encodes CSAVPLMGTDTQYF. The V call is TRBV29-1, the J call TRBJ2-3, with unresolved D. The CDR3 totals 14 residues. Germline CDR1 reads SQVTM; CDR2 reads ANQGSEA. V lost 7 bases to trimming and J lost 1 base, with 15 bases between them.

The CDR3 sequence: CASEGLAGVWNTGELFF. The DNA of the CDR3 is TGCGCCAGCGAAGGACTAGCGGGGGTGTGGAACACCGGGGAGCTGTTTTTT. V gene TRBV10-2 combines with J gene TRBJ2-2, with 13 bases lining up with TRBD2. Germline CDR1 and CDR2: WSHSY and SAAADI. The CDR3 length is 17 residues. V was clipped by 8 bases and J by 1 base; unmatched bases: 7.

In its sample, this clone was seen a few times. The rearrangement joins TRBV7-9 to TRBJ1-2; tentatively, D is TRBD1 (5 bases). V lost 0 bases and J 5 bases, leaving 10 bases between the germline ends. Looked up from germline, CDR1 is SEHNR and CDR2 is FQNEAQ (reference sequence). The length of the CDR3 is 14 residues. The CDR3 is CASSLAAGPYGYTF. The CDR3 nucleotides are TGTGCCAGCAGCTTAGCGGCAGGGCCATATGGCTACACCTTC.

The genes are TRBV6-1 and TRBJ2-5; 10 bases agree with TRBD1. Trimming removed 6 bases from V and 4 bases from J; junction bases left unmatched: 8. This CDR3 is 15 amino acids long. Looked up from germline, CDR1 is MNHNS and CDR2 is SASEGT. The CDR3 spells CASRGRDRGRETQYF. The CDR3 DNA follows: TGTGCCAGCAGAGGACGGGACAGGGGTCGAGAGACCCAGTACTTC.

This chain uses TRBV19 with TRBJ1-5; 7 nucleotides line up with TRBD1. CDR1 is LNHDA, CDR2 SQIVND, per germline (reference sequence). J gave up 3 bases and V 4 bases, and 3 bases lay outside the gene matches. The length of the CDR3 is 14 residues. This chain's CDR3 is CASSKDRYNQPQHF. Here the CDR3 DNA reads TGTGCCAGTAGTAAGGACAGGTACAATCAGCCCCAGCATTTT.

The chain recombines TRBV2 with TRBJ2-3; 8 nucleotides agree with TRBD2. Germline CDR1 is SNHLY and CDR2 is FYNNEI. J was trimmed by 3 bases and V by 11 bases; bases with no gene match: 10. This CDR3 spans 14 amino acids. Here the CDR3 reads CASPPGLGTDTQYF. CDR3 DNA: TGTGCCTCACCGCCGGGACTAGGAACAGATACGCAGTATTTT.

The V and J genes are TRBV6-6 and TRBJ2-7, with D hard to call. CDR3 length: 13 residues. CDR1 MNHNY and CDR2 SVGAGI come from the germline V gene (reference sequence). Trimming shortened V by 0 bases and J by 5 bases, and 8 bases separated the two germline ends. The CDR3 coding sequence is TGTGCCAGCAGTTACTCGGAGTGGAACGAGCAGTACTTC. Protein sequence: CASSYSEWNEQYF.